The TCR beta chain described here comes from a study of control samples from healthy donors and cancer patients. V was cut by 4 bases and J by 9 bases, with 13 bases left in between. The germline CDR1 and CDR2 sequences are LNHDA and SQIVND (reference sequence). The CDR3 is 13 amino acids. Profiling relied on immunoSEQ multiplex PCR, and the TCRdb table lists in-frame clones only, not all of them. The data hold approximately 180,000 clones, with 75% to 95% observed a single time. The specimen sequenced was blood. This chain uses TRBV19 with TRBJ1-5; D is possibly TRBD1 (5 bases). The sequence derives from a woman aged 40 to 50 in good health. CDR3 coding DNA: TGTGCCAGTAGTACCGTGGGGGGGAGGCCCCAGCATTTT. Amino acid sequence: CASSTVGGRPQHF. Using reference TRBV19 and TRBJ1-5 for the parts outside the CDR3, the full variable domain is DGGITQSPKYLFRKEGQNVTLSCEQNLNHDAMYWYRQDPGQGLRLIYYSQIVNDFQKGDIAEGYSVSREKKESFPLTVTSAQKNPTAFYLCASSTVGGRPQHFGDGTRLSIL.